Here is one T cell receptor (beta chain) with its context. This clonotype was observed a handful of times. What antigen it recognizes has not been identified. No quality values exist for individual bases; no much larger clone is one base distant. PBMCs were isolated by Ficoll-Paque density gradient centrifugation. The record originates from a study of T-cell memory formation after mild COVID-19 (dated by TCRdb to the early 2020s). The study in broad terms: TCR sequence clusters from the two donors were largely donor specific. In two donors, T-cell clones that expanded and contracted after mild COVID-19 were followed by sequencing TCRalpha and TCRbeta repertoires longitudinally. The cohort comprised two young, previously healthy adult volunteers, one female and one male.

The run used an Illumina NovaSeq 6000. TCRalpha and TCRbeta cDNA libraries were built by 5'RACE with constant-segment primers, adding sample barcodes and unique molecular identifiers. Trizol reagent was used to extract RNA from every sample. Libraries were amplified in two PCR steps, with a second sample barcode and Illumina TruSeq adapters added in the second step. Libraries were sequenced on an Illumina NovaSeq with 2 x 150 bp paired-end reads. The original methods were these. The reads were demultiplexed and collapsed into UMI-guided consensus sequences using migec v1.2.7. Using mixcr v2.1.11, UMI consensuses were aligned to TRA and TRB V and J templates and then assembled into clonotypes. A clonotype was counted as expanded or contracted only when both edgeR and NoisET called the clonotype significant, with the noise models trained on biological replicates. For edgeR calls, the thresholds were a false discovery rate-adjusted p below 0.01 and a log2 fold-change of 1. PCA with hierarchical clustering of max-normalized trajectories of the 1000 most abundant clonotypes was used as exploratory dynamics analysis. The CD4 or CD8 phenotype of responding clones was assigned using the separately sequenced CD4+ and CD8+ repertoires. In-frame beta chains were kept once TCRdb had trimmed the public reads at Q25 with fastp and called clones with MiXCR. Rows with a matching CDR3 protein are joined into one entry that keeps the most common DNA and genes. The V and J calls and clone size come from TCRdb's table, not from the authors' own analysis. The sample includes 450,000 or so distinct CDR3 sequences, with about 23% observed a single time. The ten largest clonotypes hold around 13% of the sample.

At the junction V is shortened by 6 bases and J by 2 bases; bases outside the gene matches: 12. The germline V gene provides CDR1 SQVTM and CDR2 ANQGSEA. The CDR3 holds 16 amino acids from the cysteine to the phenylalanine. The CDR3 DNA has 48 bases and is translated from base 1. General study outcomes and caveats: Clones that contracted from day 15 to 85 showed balanced CD4/CD8 phenotypes, whereas a second wave of clones that expanded from day 15 to 37 leaned towards CD4+. Contracting CD4+ clones appeared mostly in the CM and EM memory subsets, whereas CD8+ clones were enriched in EMRA. The second-wave clones that peaked on day 37 were not confirmed to be SARS-CoV-2 specific. The study covered only a couple of mild cases, and larger cohorts including severe cases with pre-infection samples were considered necessary. Some responding clones were detected in pre-infection memory, which suggested that pre-existing cross-reactive memory T cells had joined the SARS-CoV-2 response.

The clonotype originates from an adult woman who had mild COVID-19 (a few samples of this study predate the infection). The sample titles of this study are shuffled in the database, so cell type and time point are left out; the donor was told from shared clones. The chain employs TRBV29-1 and TRBJ2-1, and TRBD1 matches 8 of the central bases. The sequencing sample was made of PBMCs or a T cell subset sorted from them (not recorded which). The DNA sequence is as follows: TGCAGCGTCCAACGAAACAGGGGGATCCCCTACAATGAGCAGTTCTTC. It translates as CSVQRNRGIPYNEQFF.